This T cell receptor beta chain stems from a study of cytomegalovirus exposure and HLA in healthy donors. Study observations and caveats: As was reported, the HLA-A and HLA-B alleles of most subjects were accurately predicted from TCR beta sequences.

CDR3 length: 13 residues. CDR1 is SGHNT and CDR2 is YYREEE in the germline V gene (reference sequence). V lost 1 base to trimming and J lost 0 bases, with 4 bases between them. Worth noting for this clone: The antigen remains undetermined.

PCR used 60 Vbeta primers and 13 Jbeta primers. The assay was immunoSEQ multiplex PCR, and TCRdb's table has in-frame clones only and misses some. Of roughly 100,000 clones listed, about 83% are singletons. Specimen: PBMCs. The TCR sequence derives from a man younger than 35 in good health and CMV-seronegative. J is TRBJ1-1 and V is TRBV5-4; D gene ambiguous. CDR3: CASSLRLNTEAFF. The CDR3, as DNA: TGTGCCAGCAGCTTGCGGTTGAACACTGAAGCTTTCTTT.